These T cell receptor beta chains were read from a single sample in a study of blood T cell repertoires in COVID-19. The data were produced by immunoSEQ multiplex PCR, yet TCRdb's version contains in-frame clones alone and is incomplete. Of about 160,000 clones in the sample, approximately 80% were seen once. Specimen: peripheral blood. The origin of the receptors is a woman over 75 with acute or convalescent COVID-19. Both conserved end residues are part of each CDR3. D genes are given only for firm matches. Only some rows state a clone size, as once, few, many or a class for expanded clones.

abundance	v_gene	j_gene	len	d_gene	CDR3nt	CDR3aa
once	TRBV2	TRBJ2-7	13	NA	TGTGCCAGCGGCACATCCAACCGTTGGGAGCAGTACTTC	CASGTSNRWEQYF
NA	TRBV28	TRBJ1-1	13	TRBD1	TGTGCCAGCAGTTCCGGACAGGGGGTAGAAGCTTTCTTT	CASSSGQGVEAFF
NA	TRBV12-3/TRBV12-4	TRBJ1-2	11	TRBD1	TGTGCCAGCAGTCGGACAGGGTTCCATTCCTTC	CASSRTGFHSF
NA	TRBV5-6	TRBJ2-4	18	TRBD1	TGTGCCAGCAGCTTGGAAGGGACAGGGGTCCTAGCCAAAAACATTCAGTACTTC	CASSLEGTGVLAKNIQYF
NA	TRBV5-1	TRBJ1-1	13	NA	TGCGCCAGCAGCTTACAGGGAAACACTGAAGCTTTCTTT	CASSLQGNTEAFF
NA	TRBV6-1	TRBJ1-5	16	NA	TGTGCCAGCAGTGACGCTGGGACAACTAGCAATCAGCCCCAGCATTTT	CASSDAGTTSNQPQHF
NA	TRBV27	TRBJ2-2	14	TRBD1	TGTGCCAGCAGTTTATACAGGGGTACGGGGGAGCTGTTTTTT	CASSLYRGTGELFF
NA	TRBV28	TRBJ2-1	19	TRBD2	TGTGCCAGCAGTTTCTCCTACCTCCTAGCGGGAGTCGGTAAGAATGAGCAGTTCTTC	CASSFSYLLAGVGKNEQFF
NA	TRBV2	TRBJ1-4	15	NA	TGTGCCAGCAGTGATACCGGGGGTAGTAATGAAAAACTGTTTTTT	CASSDTGGSNEKLFF
NA	TRBV7-2	TRBJ2-2	16	TRBD1	TGTGCCAGCAGCTTACCCGGGACAGCGAACACCGGGGAGCTGTTTTTT	CASSLPGTANTGELFF
NA	TRBV5-1	TRBJ2-3	13	NA	TGCGCCAGCAGCTCCGGGAGTTCAGATACGCAGTATTTT	CASSSGSSDTQYF
NA	TRBV18	TRBJ2-1	17	NA	TGTGCCAGCTCACCACCGGTCGGCAGGGGCTCCTACAATGAGCAGTTCTTC	CASSPPVGRGSYNEQFF
NA	TRBV2	TRBJ1-3	14	NA	TGTGCCGGCAAGACTTACGGCTCTGGAAACACCATATATTTT	CAGKTYGSGNTIYF
NA	TRBV5-1	TRBJ1-3	18	NA	TGCGCCAGCAGCTTGGCCCCGGGACAAAGGGGTTCCGGAAACACCATATATTTT	CASSLAPGQRGSGNTIYF
NA	TRBV6-5	TRBJ1-1	13	TRBD1	TGTGCCAGCACGGGACAGATGAACACTGAAGCTTTCTTT	CASTGQMNTEAFF
NA	TRBV6-5	TRBJ2-7	14	NA	TGTGCCAGCAGTCGGTACAGCCCTGAGTACGAGCAGTACTTC	CASSRYSPEYEQYF
NA	TRBV28	TRBJ1-5	20	NA	TGTGCCAGCAGTGCCCGGTCGGTCGGGACATCAATAGGTAGCAATCAGCCCCAGCATTTT	CASSARSVGTSIGSNQPQHF